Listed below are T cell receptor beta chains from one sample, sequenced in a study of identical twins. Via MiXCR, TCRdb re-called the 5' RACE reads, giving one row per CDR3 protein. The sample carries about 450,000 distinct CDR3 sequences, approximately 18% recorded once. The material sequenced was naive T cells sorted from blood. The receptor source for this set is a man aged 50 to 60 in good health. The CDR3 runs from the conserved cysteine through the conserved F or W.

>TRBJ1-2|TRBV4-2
CASSQGGQGDYGYTF
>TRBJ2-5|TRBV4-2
CASSPNSGTTQETQYF
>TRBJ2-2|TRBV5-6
CASSLRGGANTGELFF
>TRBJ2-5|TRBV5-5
CASSLLAGRLETQYF
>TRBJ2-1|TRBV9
CASSVEGRGEEQFF
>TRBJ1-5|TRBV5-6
CASSLNDGHSNQPQHF
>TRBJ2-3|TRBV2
CASSTSGRSQSTQYF
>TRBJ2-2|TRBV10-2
CASSEAIAGAYTGELFF
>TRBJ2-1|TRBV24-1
CATSDLRVPGQGNNEQFF
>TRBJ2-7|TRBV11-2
CASSEGQGYYEQYF
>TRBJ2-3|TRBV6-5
CAITGWADTQYF
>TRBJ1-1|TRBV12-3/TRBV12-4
CASSAARGRLYTEAFF
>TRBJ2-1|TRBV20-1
CSAKNGPVNEQFF
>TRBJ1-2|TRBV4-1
CASSQDSFQAYGYTF
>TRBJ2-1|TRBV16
CASSQGTGNNEQFF
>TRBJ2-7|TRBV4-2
CASSRGEAYEQYF
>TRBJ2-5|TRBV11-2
CASSEGLKETQYF
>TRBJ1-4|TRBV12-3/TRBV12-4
CASSDYSDRGFPLLFF
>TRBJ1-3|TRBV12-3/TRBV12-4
CASSFGGSGNTIYF
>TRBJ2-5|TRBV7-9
CASTLDTSAEETQYF
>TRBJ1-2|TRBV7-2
CASSLKEGAYGYTF
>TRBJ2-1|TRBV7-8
CASSLRQGLFLVEQFF
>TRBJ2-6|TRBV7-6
CASSLVSGRGANVLTF
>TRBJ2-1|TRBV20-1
CSARTGAGRLSSYNEQFF
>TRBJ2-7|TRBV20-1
CSGKTGSYEQYF
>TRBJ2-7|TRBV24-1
CATSDSRHGYEQYF
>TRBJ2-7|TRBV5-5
CASSSGFYEQYF
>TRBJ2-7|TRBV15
CATVVETSGGYEQYF
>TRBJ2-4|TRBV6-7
CASSYHRGRLGTSLGFGENIQYF